The clone carrying this T cell receptor beta chain was picked up one time. Libraries were prepared by immunoSEQ multiplex PCR; TCRdb keeps only in-frame clonotypes and omits some of them. The data show roughly 120,000 clones, about 93% seen once. The sample is drawn from a study of control samples from healthy donors and cancer patients. Germline V CDR1 and CDR2: LNHDA, SQIVND (reference sequence). The V gene lost 6 bases and the J gene lost 2 bases, with 14 bases spanning the gap. The length of the CDR3 is 14 residues. V usage is TRBV19 and J usage is TRBJ2-7; D ambiguous. The sequencing sample was made of blood. The clonotype originates from a man aged 30 to 45 in good health. The CDR3 DNA is TGTGCCAGTAGCCCCGGACGATTTACCTACGAGCAGTACTTC. Translating it yields CASSPGRFTYEQYF.